Following are 21 T cell receptor beta chains from one sample sequenced in a study of CD8+ T cells in alopecia areata. cDNA prepared by RNA extraction and subsequent reverse transcription served as the template for sequencing. TCRdb's table, derived via immunoSEQ multiplex PCR, lists solely in-frame clones and lacks some. The profile covers some 150,000 clones, with around two thirds appearing a single time and around 34% taken by the ten largest. The specimen was CD8+ T cells sorted from blood. The receptors were sampled from a human donor in good health.

The chain recombines TRBV19 with TRBJ2-7; 9 nucleotides match TRBD1. The CDR3 spans 15 residues. The germline CDR1 and CDR2 sequences are LNHDA and SQIVND (reference sequence). V was pared by 3 bases and J by 5 bases, with 8 bases of the junction left unmatched. In DNA, the CDR3 is TGTGCCAGTAGTATCTCCGGGACAGGGAGCAACGAGCAGTACTTC. This encodes CASSISGTGSNEQYF.

The chain carries TRBV4-1 and TRBJ2-7, with 10 positions matching TRBD2. Germline V gives CDR1 MGHRA, CDR2 YSYEKL. This CDR3 has 16 amino acids. V was clipped by 0 bases and J by 2 bases; unmatched bases: 4. This CDR3 reads CASSQDDGLAAYEQYF. Here the CDR3 DNA reads TGCGCCAGCAGCCAAGATGACGGACTAGCGGCCTACGAGCAGTACTTC.

This sequence joins TRBV29-1 and TRBJ2-7, with TRBD1 matching 8 bases. The CDR3 sequence is 14 residues long. J was trimmed by 5 bases and V by 6 bases; bases with no gene match: 12. Germline CDR1 is SQVTM and CDR2 is ANQGSEA. The CDR3, as DNA: TGCAGCGTGGGGCCCCCAGGGGGCAACGACGAGCAGTACTTC. Translated, it gives CSVGPPGGNDEQYF.

This sequence joins TRBV30 and TRBJ2-3; maybe TRBD2 (6 bases). Germline CDR1 and CDR2: GTSNPN and SVGIG (reference sequence). The CDR3 contains 15 residues. Between the trimmed V and J ends, which lost 0 bases and 2 bases, there was a span of 12 bases. The CDR3 region is CAWSVGRENTDTQYF. CDR3 bases: TGTGCCTGGAGTGTTGGGCGGGAAAACACAGATACGCAGTATTTT.

This chain uses TRBV30 with TRBJ1-1; TRBD1 might be the D (6 bases). Germline assignment: CDR1 GTSNPN and CDR2 SVGIG (reference sequence). The CDR3 contains 14 residues. V was cut by 3 bases and J by 6 bases, with 17 bases left in between. The CDR3 coding sequence is TGTGCCTGGAGGGGACTAGGGGGGGACGCTGAAGCTTTCTTT. Translation gives CAWRGLGGDAEAFF.

The CDR3 nucleotides read TGTGCCAGCAGCTTAGGGTGGATTACTGAAGCTTTCTTT. Protein product: CASSLGWITEAFF. V is TRBV7-6 and J is TRBJ1-1; no firm D call. Germline CDR1 and CDR2: SGHVS and FNYEAQ. Trimming shortened V by 1 base and J by 5 bases, and 8 bases separated the two germline ends. This CDR3 has 13 residues.

This clone was detected only once. V gene TRBV15 combines with J gene TRBJ2-5; TRBD1 matches 11 bases. CDR3 size: 19 residues. The germline V gene has CDR1 LNHNV and CDR2 YYDKDF (reference sequence). The J segment lost 3 bases and the V segment lost 1 base, leaving 13 bases of the junction unmatched. The DNA of the CDR3 is TGTGCCACCAGCAGAGCGCGCTTTAACCGGGACAGGGGGGAAGAGACCCAGTACTTC. Residues: CATSRARFNRDRGEETQYF.

The chain carries TRBV7-9 and TRBJ1-5, with a possible D match to TRBD1 (5 bases). Germline CDR1 SEHNR, CDR2 FQNEAQ (reference sequence). The CDR3 has 14 residues. V lost 6 bases, J lost 0 bases, and 9 bases lay in between. CDR3 bases: TGTGCCAGCAGTGACAGTTATAGCAATCAGCCCCAGCATTTT. It specifies CASSDSYSNQPQHF. Supplemented by reference TRBV7-9 and TRBJ1-5, the full variable domain reads DTGVSQNPRHKITKRGQNVTFRCDPISEHNRLYWYRQTLGQGPEFLTYFQNEAQLEKSRLLSDRFSAERPKGSFSTLEIQRTEQGDSAMYLCASSDSYSNQPQHFGDGTRLSIL.

This chain joins TRBV10-2 and TRBJ1-5, with a weak D call TRBD1 (6 bases). In germline, CDR1 is WSHSY, CDR2 SAAADI. Trimming left V 3 bases short and J 1 base short, with 7 bases between. The CDR3 length is 14 residues. The CDR3 spells CASSEGGSNQPQHF. In nucleotides, the CDR3 is TGCGCCAGCAGTGAAGGGGGGAGCAATCAGCCCCAGCATTTT.

The V call is TRBV6-6, the J call TRBJ1-5; unclear D gene. The V gene's germline CDR1 is MNHNY and CDR2 SVGAGI (reference sequence). V was trimmed by 1 base and J by 5 bases, leaving 15 bases between them. This CDR3 region has 16 residues. In DNA, the CDR3 is TGTGCCAGCAGTTACTTACAGACTCCGGTTGATCAGCCCCAGCATTTT. As protein: CASSYLQTPVDQPQHF.

This clone was counted between two and nine times. V gene TRBV5-1 combines with J gene TRBJ2-7; TRBD2 matches 7 bases. The germline gives CDR1 SGHRS, CDR2 YFSETQ. V trimming: 5 bases; J trimming: 1 base; junction bases outside the gene matches: 3. The CDR3 is 13 amino acids. CDR3: CASSDGGSYEQYF. CDR3 DNA: TGCGCCAGCAGTGACGGGGGGTCCTACGAGCAGTACTTC.

This clone appeared once. The V gene is TRBV28, the J gene TRBJ1-2; D is perhaps TRBD1 (6 bases). Trimming took 4 bases from V and 4 from J, leaving 16 bases between them. The germline gives CDR1 MDHEN, CDR2 SYDVKM. The CDR3 totals 15 residues. The DNA of the CDR3 is TGTGCCAGCAGTTCTTCAGGGAGGGGGACCTATGGCTACACCTTC. Translation: CASSSSGRGTYGYTF.

This clone was seen a handful of times. The V call is TRBV29-1, the J call TRBJ2-5, with 10 bases matching TRBD2. The last part of the DNA fits TRBJ2-7 better; the J call may be wrong. CDR1 and CDR2 from the germline V gene are SQVTM and ANQGSEA. The CDR3 contains 13 residues. The CDR3: CSVPLAGDGEQYF. DNA for the CDR3: TGCAGCGTACCCCTAGCGGGAGACGGCGAGCAGTACTTC.

The rearrangement joins TRBV6-5 to TRBJ2-3, with 9 positions matching TRBD2. The J segment lost 6 bases and the V segment lost 0 bases, leaving 7 bases of the junction unmatched. Germline CDR1 reads MNHEY; CDR2 reads SVGAGI. The CDR3 is 16 residues long. The CDR3 bases are TGTGCCAGCAGTTACTCGACTGCGGGAGGGCCGGATACGCAGTATTTT. It is translated as CASSYSTAGGPDTQYF.

The rearrangement uses TRBV27 and TRBJ2-3; D unclear. CDR1 and CDR2 from the germline V gene are MNHEY and SMNVEV (reference sequence). V was trimmed by 4 bases and J by 7 bases, leaving 12 bases between them. The CDR3 has 13 amino acids. The CDR3 nucleotides are TGTGCCAGCAGTTCCTCGACTGGAAATACGCAGTATTTT. This gives the protein CASSSSTGNTQYF.

The chain combines TRBV9 with TRBJ2-7, with TRBD2 matching over 7 bases. Germline trimming cut 4 bases from V and 0 bases from J; bases unmatched to any gene: 7. CDR1 SGDLS and CDR2 YYNGEE come from the germline V gene. The CDR3 is 15 residues long. The CDR3 protein is CASSPTPSGSYEQYF. DNA for the CDR3: TGTGCCAGCAGCCCGACTCCTAGCGGCTCCTACGAGCAGTACTTC.

V usage is TRBV7-9 and J usage is TRBJ1-5, with D perhaps TRBD1 (6 bases). With 5 bases removed from V and 4 bases from J, the gap between germline ends came to 6 bases. This CDR3 has 12 residues. In germline, CDR1 is SEHNR, CDR2 FQNEAQ (reference sequence). The CDR3 spells CASSRGNQPQHF. The CDR3 coding sequence is TGTGCCAGCAGCAGGGGGAATCAGCCCCAGCATTTT.

The chain employs TRBV27 and TRBJ2-4; no clear D gene. CDR1 and CDR2 from the germline V gene are MNHEY and SMNVEV (reference sequence). Trimming removed 6 bases from V and 8 bases from J, with 11 bases in between. The CDR3 is 12 amino acids. CDR3 protein: CASSQTRDIQYF. The CDR3 coding sequence is TGTGCCAGCAGCCAGACCCGGGACATTCAGTACTTC.

V and J are TRBV10-2 and TRBJ2-2; a possible D gene is TRBD1 (5 bases). Germline values: CDR1 WSHSY, CDR2 SAAADI. V was clipped by 9 bases and J by 4 bases, with 18 bases between them. This CDR3 contains 15 residues. The CDR3 spells CARSESGAPTGELFF. The CDR3 DNA sequence: TGCGCCAGATCCGAAAGTGGGGCGCCCACCGGGGAGCTGTTTTTT.

This sequence joins TRBV13 and TRBJ2-4, with TRBD1 as a possible D gene (5 bases). The CDR3 runs to 15 residues. V gave up 2 bases and J gave up 1 base, with 9 bases separating them. From germline, CDR1 is PRHDT and CDR2 FYEKMQ (reference sequence). CDR3 nucleotide sequence: TGTGCCAGCAGCTTAAGGGGAACTGCCAAAAACATTCAGTACTTC. Protein: CASSLRGTAKNIQYF.

This clone was counted between two and nine times. This chain joins TRBV13 and TRBJ1-4; 9 nucleotides match TRBD1. Per the germline V gene, CDR1 is PRHDT and CDR2 is FYEKMQ (reference sequence). The V gene end was trimmed by 8 bases and the J gene end by 4 bases; junction bases not matched to a gene: 2. The CDR3 spans 13 residues. CDR3 amino acids: CASQGQGNEKLFF. The DNA for the CDR3 is TGTGCCAGCCAGGGACAGGGTAATGAAAAACTGTTTTTT.